The source of this TCR beta chain is a study of T cells in Graves' hyperthyroidism and ophthalmopathy. Amplified TCR beta CDR3 regions came from RNA transcripts. HTBI primers were employed in a first-round RT-PCR of the TCR CDR3. Via MiXCR, TCRdb re-called the multiplex PCR reads, giving one row per CDR3 protein. The table lists a few hundred thousand distinct CDR3 sequences, around an eighth of them singletons. Study results and caveats: In blood, most of the thyroid clonotypes expanded above 0.001 were also present.

This CDR3 is 14 amino acids long. CDR1 and CDR2 from the germline V gene are ENHRY and SYGVKD. A note on this clonotype: Its antigen remains unknown. The junction shows a germline mismatch at one end, possibly a read error.

The origin of this receptor is a man aged 25-40 years with Graves' hyperthyroidism that later progressed to Graves' ophthalmopathy. The sample was blood. The J gene is TRBJ2-1, the V gene TRBV10-3, with D uncertain. CDR3 region: CAISAFNNGNERFF. DNA for the CDR3: TGTGCCATCAGTGCTTTTAACAACGGCAATGAGCGGTTCTTC.